The text below deals with one TCR beta chain. Its matching antigen is unknown. CDR3 length: 14 residues. Trimming removed 6 bases at V and 4 bases at J, with 12 bases between. Per germline, CDR1 MNHNS and CDR2 SASEGT. These data come from a study of blood T cells in healthy people across ages. Study-level findings and limits: It was found that TCR beta diversity correlated strongly with the percentage of naive T cells.

Total RNA amounts of at least 6 micrograms were extracted per sample. The authors ran a second PCR of 7 to 11 cycles using a sample-barcoded 5' primer and a J-beta primer mix. The study obtained at least 3 million CDR3-containing paired-end reads from every sample. TCRdb fed the 5' RACE reads into MiXCR, producing one record per CDR3 protein. The sample gives 500,000 to 700,000 distinct CDR3 sequences, approximately 30% of which show up once; around 14% is in the top ten. The chain has TRBV6-1 and TRBJ2-2; D perhaps matches TRBD1 (6 bases). This receptor was obtained from an elderly woman in good health. The sequenced sample was blood. The CDR3 DNA follows: TGTGCCAGCAGAACAGGGTGGAGCACCGGGGAGCTGTTTTTT. Its translation: CASRTGWSTGELFF.